This T cell receptor (beta chain) derives from a study of T cell responses to AZD1222 COVID-19 vaccine. Sequencing was performed with immunoSEQ multiplex PCR; in TCRdb, only in-frame clones are kept and a portion is missing. Among about 190,000 clones listed, 85% to 95% were seen once. The ends lost 7 bases at V and 0 bases at J; junction bases unmatched: 12. CDR1 is SNHLY and CDR2 is FYNNEI in the germline V gene. The CDR3 runs 18 residues. This clone has only one observation. The sequencing here drew on peripheral blood, taken on day 0 of AZD1222 vaccination. The receptor comes from an adult in good health. This chain joins TRBV2 and TRBJ2-6; TRBD1 aligns across 7 bases. The CDR3, as DNA: TGTGCCAGCACATCGGACAGGCACCCTTTCTCTGGGGCCAACGTCCTGACTTTC. This translates into CASTSDRHPFSGANVLTF.